This TCR beta chain was found in a study of blood T cell repertoires in COVID-19 (dated by TCRdb to 2020 to 2021). Notes on the research overall: Samples covering the acute and convalescent phases of COVID-19 were provided by collaborators in the United States, Italy and Spain. The dataset comprised deeply sampled blood TCRbeta repertoires from subjects exposed to, actively infected with, or recovered from COVID-19. The sample metadata nearly always contained a de-identified subject ID, COVID-19 status, age in years and sex. The samples were drawn from two sources: the first 160 participants of the ongoing ImmuneRACE study, and 1,200 or so subjects contributed by 6 global collaborators. HLA class I and class II types, where available, came from metadata supplied by the sample provider rather than from assay-based typing. The repertoires were released in a freely available public database meant as a resource for research on the immune response to SARS-CoV-2. The material from the prospective study consisted of cDNA or gDNA derived from T cells, B-cell-depleted T cells, or PBMCs. What the research found in general, with its limitations: The quantity of clinical and demographic metadata differed by source and by participant and was supplied without curation.

For this clone: The antigen it binds to is not known. Base qualities are not provided; no much larger clone lies one nucleotide away.

Collaborating institutions collected whole blood in K2EDTA tubes following their own protocols. For TCRbeta analysis, collaborators shipped samples as frozen whole blood, isolated PBMCs, or DNA extracted from either of those sample types. TCRbeta CDR3 regions were amplified from genomic DNA by means of the immunoSEQ Assay, a bias-controlled multiplex PCR. As for the original processing: The number of nucleated cells in each sample was estimated from the amplification of reference gene primers within the assay. Sequence reads were collapsed and filtered to measure the absolute abundance of every unique TCRbeta CDR3 rearrangement. For each sample, productive Simpson clonality was calculated as the square root of Simpson's diversity index over productive rearrangements. TCRdb retrieved this table from immuneACCESS and kept in-frame rearrangements only. Not all clones are present; in checked studies, unresolved V genes account for under half, and no reason is known for the remainder. That table is the source of V, J and clone size, and D and trimming were worked out from the DNA. Present in this sample are some 250,000 clones, 88% of which were seen just once. 0.7% of the sample lies in the top ten.

Sequencing was done on a sample of peripheral blood. The receptor comes from a human donor in a cohort sampled during active COVID-19.

CDR3 region: CASSPGQTNFYEQYF. In nucleotide form, the sequence is TGTGCCAGCAGCCCCGGACAGACGAATTTCTACGAGCAGTACTTC. This receptor chain uses TRBV6-5 and TRBJ2-7, and the D gene may be TRBD1, 6 bases matching. Its CDR3 holds 15 amino acids, cysteine through phenylalanine. Kept here is only the CDR3 DNA, which spans 45 bases and is read in frame from base 1. V lost 6 bases and J lost 3 bases; the stretch between them is 18 bases long. CDR1 and CDR2 are read off the germline V gene as MNHEY and SVGAGI.